A selection of T cell receptor beta chains follows, all from one sample in a study of shared clonotypes between healthy human individuals. TCRdb keeps only in-frame clones here, not all; method: immunoSEQ multiplex PCR. The repertoire holds 2,100,000 or so clones, with approximately 96% as singletons. The sample was naive CD4+ T cells sorted from blood. Source of these receptors: a man in his late teens or twenties in good health. Each CDR3 is given without its conserved first and last residue. Fields, in order: clone size, V gene, J gene, CDR3 protein. A clone size is listed for some rows: how often the clone was seen (once, few, many), or a class if it is expanded.

NA	TRBV5-1	TRBJ1-1	ASTIEGSSGAF
NA	TRBV7-2	TRBJ2-3	ASSADGTPLKDTQY
few	TRBV6-5	TRBJ1-6	ASKGWNSPLH
NA	TRBV18	TRBJ1-6	ASSPLDRNNSPLH
NA	TRBV18	TRBJ1-5	ASHTSRNQPQH
NA	TRBV29-1	TRBJ2-5	SVWGGQETQY
NA	TRBV5-6	TRBJ2-1	ASSFRFLTGPGDEQF
NA	TRBV6-5	TRBJ2-7	ASRPEGDYEQY
NA	TRBV7-9	TRBJ1-5	ASSLARPRQDNQPQH
NA	TRBV7-9	TRBJ2-3	ASSLWRELIDTQY
NA	TRBV20-1	TRBJ1-1	TDMNTEAF
NA	TRBV7-9	TRBJ1-3	ASSGLTSGNTIY